This T cell receptor beta chain appears in the sequencing data of a study of blood T cell repertoires in COVID-19. Turning to the study itself: PBMCs, B-cell-depleted T cells, or T cells provided the cDNA or gDNA that made up the material.

Authors' methods: Quantification of nucleated cells was approximated via reference gene primer amplification. Produced via immunoSEQ multiplex PCR; TCRdb's table is partial and in-frame only. V and J calls and clone size follow that table, whereas D and trimming were derived from the DNA. The profile shows about 200,000 clones, around 90% of them singletons. The J segment lost 1 base and the V segment lost 2 bases, leaving 7 bases of the junction unmatched. There are 19 residues in the CDR3. Germline values: CDR1 MDHEN, CDR2 SYDVKM. All enrollees were roughly 18 to 89 years old and from about 24 US areas. Cohort 3 donors counted as recovered after two negative PCRs, clearance, or resolved symptoms.

The chain links TRBV28 to TRBJ2-2; 13 bases are shared with TRBD2. The sequenced sample was PBMCs or T cells enriched from blood (not recorded which). The source is a woman aged 25 to 39 who had recovered from COVID-19. The CDR3 DNA reads TGTGCCAGCAGTTTAGGGCGACTAGCGGGGGGAAAGAACACCGGGGAGCTGTTTTTT. Its protein is CASSLGRLAGGKNTGELFF.